The T cell receptor (beta chain) described here comes from a study of identical twins. Turning to this clonotype: The antigen remains unidentified.

This CDR3 region has 17 residues. CDR1 and CDR2 (germline): MNHNS, SASEGT. The V segment lost 1 base and the J segment 2 bases; nucleotides outside the gene matches: 9. Study results and limitations: Findings came from cross-sectional statistics, without long-term follow-up of donors.

From the 5' RACE reads, TCRdb called clonotypes with MiXCR, one entry per CDR3 protein. The sample includes around 280,000 distinct CDR3 sequences, 6.5% to 9.5% of them seen just once. These data were also reused for a study on yellow fever vaccine responses in identical twins. That report adds: Twins' vaccine T cell responses reportedly seemed partly convergent and partly personalized.

The J gene is TRBJ2-3, the V gene TRBV6-1; 7 bases are shared with TRBD2. This receptor was obtained from a woman between 18 and 29 years old in good health. The sample taken for sequencing was memory (CD45RO+) T cells sorted from blood. CDR3 loop: CASSEVGGSGYTDTQYF. CDR3 nucleotides: TGTGCCAGCAGTGAAGTCGGCGGGAGCGGGTACACAGATACGCAGTATTTT.